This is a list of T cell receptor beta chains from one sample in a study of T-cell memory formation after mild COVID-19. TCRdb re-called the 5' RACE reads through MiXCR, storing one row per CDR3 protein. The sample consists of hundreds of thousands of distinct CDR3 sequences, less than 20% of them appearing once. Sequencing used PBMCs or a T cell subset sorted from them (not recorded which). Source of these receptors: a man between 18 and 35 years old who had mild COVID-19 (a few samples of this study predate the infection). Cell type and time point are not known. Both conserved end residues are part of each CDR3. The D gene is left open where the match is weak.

CASSYSFPPTSNQPQHF	.	TRBJ1-5	TRBV6-5
CSAKDREYPPQHF	TRBD1	TRBJ1-5	TRBV20-1
CASNEEVNTEAFF	.	TRBJ1-1	TRBV11-2
CASTLGWQDSYEQYF	.	TRBJ2-7	TRBV11-2
CASSRPDVLHGELFF	.	TRBJ2-2	TRBV7-8
CASSLALTGGSYNEQFF	TRBD1	TRBJ2-1	TRBV7-8
CANPSLGYNEQFF	.	TRBJ2-1	TRBV12-3/TRBV12-4
CSATRTIPVTDTQYF	.	TRBJ2-3	TRBV20-1
CASSLGTGGHYGYTF	TRBD1	TRBJ1-2	TRBV12-3/TRBV12-4
CASSPDREGETQYF	TRBD1	TRBJ2-5	TRBV27
CASSLVGPRGTIYF	.	TRBJ1-3	TRBV12-3/TRBV12-4
CSARGADYSNQPQHF	.	TRBJ1-5	TRBV20-1
CASSDQGRANEKLFF	.	TRBJ1-4	TRBV5-4
CSARDRGPGYTF	.	TRBJ1-2	TRBV20-1
CASSLEGTRETQYF	TRBD2	TRBJ2-5	TRBV5-1
CASRWDGQNTEAFF	.	TRBJ1-1	TRBV6-6
CASSRGTAFYNSPLHF	.	TRBJ1-6	TRBV5-4
CASIPEGSYF	.	TRBJ2-3	TRBV7-3
CASSVGVRDEKLFF	.	TRBJ1-4	TRBV9
CASSEALGDSGYTF	.	TRBJ1-2	TRBV6-1
CSGGQGIPYEQYF	TRBD1	TRBJ2-7	TRBV29-1
CASSYRWTGSGNTIYF	TRBD1	TRBJ1-3	TRBV5-1
CASSWDNENYGYTF	.	TRBJ1-2	TRBV6-5
CASSLGASATEAFF	.	TRBJ1-1	TRBV7-8
CASNPQGGEGYTF	.	TRBJ1-2	TRBV7-2
CASSPGAGEMNTEAFF	.	TRBJ1-1	TRBV18
CASSPPGTTHTF	.	TRBJ1-2	TRBV19
CASTPGVIQYF	.	TRBJ2-4	TRBV12-3/TRBV12-4
CASSFGLAGWETQYF	TRBD2	TRBJ2-5	TRBV7-2
CASSSGESLALHF	.	TRBJ1-6	TRBV5-1
CAISADGTRYIQYF	.	TRBJ2-4	TRBV2
CASSLKREYSGNTIYF	.	TRBJ1-3	TRBV3-1
CASSSSLLRDTQYF	.	TRBJ2-3	TRBV4-3